The 17 T cell receptor beta chains listed next were all sequenced from one sample in a study of shared clonotypes between healthy human individuals. Data came from immunoSEQ multiplex PCR; TCRdb stores just in-frame clones and leaves some out. The table includes around 1 million clones, approximately 76% detected once. The sample consisted of memory CD4+ T cells sorted from blood. Subset given: CD45RA-negative fraction. These receptors all stem from a man younger than 30 in good health.

With respect to this clone: A junction end diverges from the germline sequence, so it may reflect a read error. Other DNA sequences in the sample encode the same CDR3. The J gene is TRBJ1-1, the V gene TRBV11-2; maybe TRBD1 (6 bases). Germline lookup yields CDR1 SGHAT and CDR2 FQNNGV. This CDR3 is built from 14 residues. In nucleotides, the CDR3 is TGTGCCAGCAGCGCATACACGGGGGACACTGAAGCCTTCTTT. It specifies CASSAYTGDTEAFF. Full variable domain (remainder filled in from reference TRBV11-2 and TRBJ1-1): EAGVAQSPRYKIIEKRQSVAFWCNPISGHATLYWYQQILGQGPKLLIQFQNNGVVDDSQLPKDRFSAERLKGVDSTLKIQPAKLEDSAVYLCASSAYTGDTEAFFGQGTRLTVV.

This clone was counted many times. The chain is built from TRBV5-6 and TRBJ2-5, with D perhaps assigned TRBD1 or TRBD2 (6 bases each). The CDR3 is made up of 18 amino acids. Germline V gene sequence: CDR1 SGHDT, CDR2 YYEEEE. Between the trimmed V and J ends, which lost 2 bases and 4 bases, there was a span of 24 bases. Written as DNA, the CDR3 is TGTGCCAGCAGCTTCGGGGGCACAGCTAGCTACCTACGAGAGACCCAGTACTTC. Translation gives CASSFGGTASYLRETQYF.

In DNA form, the CDR3 reads TGTGCCACCAGCAGAGATCAAAAGGTAGCGGGATCCTACGAGCAGTACTTC. It translates to CATSRDQKVAGSYEQYF. The chain carries TRBV15 and TRBJ2-7, with 8 bases fitting TRBD2. The ends lost 0 bases at V and 1 base at J; junction bases unmatched: 8. The CDR3 loop spans 17 amino acids. The germline gives CDR1 LNHNV, CDR2 YYDKDF (reference sequence).

The chain employs TRBV6-1 and TRBJ2-7, with no clear D. Germline CDR1 and CDR2: MNHNS and SASEGT. V dropped 3 bases and J dropped 4 bases, with 10 bases sitting between them. The CDR3 has 13 residues. The CDR3 DNA follows: TGTGCCAGCAGTGATTACGTGGGGTACGAGCAGTACTTC. Translating it yields CASSDYVGYEQYF.

V is TRBV5-4 and J is TRBJ1-2; tentatively, D is TRBD1 (5 bases). V was trimmed by 4 bases and J by 8 bases, leaving 18 bases between them. The CDR3 length is 14 residues. Germline lookup yields CDR1 SGHNT and CDR2 YYREEE (reference sequence). This CDR3 is CASSRGETAEGYTF. In nucleotides, the CDR3 is TGTGCCAGCAGCCGGGGGGAGACAGCCGAGGGCTACACCTTC.

In regard to this clone: This may come from a read error, since a much larger clone is one base off. The chain is built from TRBV5-1 and TRBJ2-3, with 12 positions matching TRBD2. Germline V gene lookup returns CDR1 SGHRS and CDR2 YFSETQ. With 10 bases clipped from V and 5 bases from J, the junction kept 11 bases outside the gene matches. This CDR3 spans 15 amino acids. The CDR3 protein is CAGRKPSGRVDTQYF. DNA for the CDR3: TGCGCCGGCCGGAAACCTAGCGGGAGGGTAGATACGCAGTATTTT.

The V and J genes are TRBV11-2 and TRBJ1-1, with 9 positions matching TRBD1. V shed 5 bases, J shed 1 base, and the junction held 2 bases outside the gene matches. The germline V gene has CDR1 SGHAT and CDR2 FQNNGV. The CDR3 loop spans 14 amino acids. CDR3 bases: TGTGCCAGCAGCCCGGGACAGGGGAACACTGAAGCTTTCTTT. It encodes CASSPGQGNTEAFF.

The chain employs TRBV7-8 and TRBJ2-7, with no clear D. The ends were cut back, 6 bases at V and 6 bases at J, with 15 bases in the middle. CDR3 length: 13 amino acids. CDR1 is SGHVS and CDR2 is FQNEAQ in the germline V gene. CDR3 DNA: TGTGCCAGCAGAAAACCCCCCGGTTTCGAGCAGTACTTC. Amino acids: CASRKPPGFEQYF.

The chain uses TRBV9 and TRBJ1-1; 9 bases line up with TRBD1. Germline V gene data show CDR1 as SGDLS and CDR2 as YYNGEE. This CDR3 comprises 14 residues. V trimming: 3 bases; J trimming: 4 bases; junction bases outside the gene matches: 4. The CDR3 is CASSGQGVSTEAFF. Written as DNA, the CDR3 is TGTGCCAGCAGCGGACAGGGGGTGAGCACTGAAGCTTTCTTT.

This chain links TRBV4-3 with TRBJ2-5, with D possibly matching TRBD1 (6 bases). Trimming pared 0 bases from V and 4 bases from J, leaving 15 bases between. Per germline, CDR1 LGHNA and CDR2 YSLEER. CDR3 length: 16 residues. CDR3 sequence (DNA): TGCGCCAGCAGCCAAGAGACCGGACAGAGGGGAGAGACCCAGTACTTC. It specifies CASSQETGQRGETQYF.

This rearrangement joins TRBV10-2 to TRBJ2-7; D unclear. Deletions cut 6 bases from V and 6 bases from J, with 15 bases between. The CDR3 covers 13 residues. Per the germline V gene, CDR1 is WSHSY and CDR2 is SAAADI. CDR3 sequence reads: CASRDDKSGEQYF. The CDR3 region has the DNA TGCGCCAGCAGAGACGACAAATCCGGCGAGCAGTACTTC.

The V call is TRBV6-1, the J call TRBJ1-6; the D gene is possibly TRBD1 (5 bases). Deletions cut 6 bases from V and 3 bases from J, with 12 bases between. This CDR3 has 15 residues. The germline gives CDR1 MNHNS, CDR2 SASEGT. The CDR3 here is CASSLGRNYNSPLHF. The CDR3 DNA reads as TGTGCCAGCAGCTTGGGACGGAACTATAATTCACCCCTCCACTTT.

The V call is TRBV6-5, the J call TRBJ2-7, with D hard to call. CDR1 and CDR2 (germline): MNHEY, SVGAGI. The CDR3 sequence is 13 residues long. V lost 8 bases and J lost 1, with 12 bases in between. CDR3 in amino acids: CASVIDGSYEQYF. CDR3 sequence (DNA): TGTGCCAGCGTTATTGACGGGTCCTACGAGCAGTACTTC.

The chain recombines TRBV28 with TRBJ2-7, with 11 bases lining up with TRBD2. Germline assignment: CDR1 MDHEN and CDR2 SYDVKM. The CDR3 extends over 16 amino acids. V dropped 2 bases and J dropped 1; count of bases not matched to a gene: 4. CDR3 coding DNA: TGTGCCAGCAGTTTACAAGGACTAGCGGGTTCCTACGAGCAGTACTTC. Protein: CASSLQGLAGSYEQYF.

As regards this clone: Within the sample, other DNA sequences also encode this same CDR3. The chain recombines TRBV5-1 with TRBJ2-2; no reliable D call. V lost 4 bases to trimming and J lost 5 bases, with 3 bases between them. Germline V gene lookup returns CDR1 SGHRS and CDR2 YFSETQ. The CDR3 contains 11 residues. As DNA, the CDR3 is TGCGCCAGCAGCGTAACCGGGGAGCTGTTTTTT. It translates to CASSVTGELFF.

This clone was seen only once. The gene calls are TRBV7-9 and TRBJ1-4; D remains unclear. Trimming shortened V by 3 bases and J by 5 bases, and 16 bases separated the two germline ends. Germline loops: CDR1 SEHNR, CDR2 FQNEAQ (reference sequence). This CDR3 is built from 16 residues. The CDR3 loop is CASSLGSAIKNEKLFF. As DNA, the CDR3 is TGTGCCAGCAGCTTGGGATCTGCCATTAAAAATGAAAAACTGTTTTTT.

J is TRBJ2-7 and V is TRBV6-1, with 12 nucleotides matching TRBD2. This CDR3 has 17 residues. V gave up 4 bases and J gave up 3 bases; unmatched junction bases: 10. CDR1 is MNHNS, CDR2 SASEGT, per germline. CDR3 amino acids: CASSGETSGGPHYEQYF. The CDR3 DNA is TGTGCCAGCAGTGGAGAGACTAGCGGGGGACCCCACTACGAGCAGTACTTC.